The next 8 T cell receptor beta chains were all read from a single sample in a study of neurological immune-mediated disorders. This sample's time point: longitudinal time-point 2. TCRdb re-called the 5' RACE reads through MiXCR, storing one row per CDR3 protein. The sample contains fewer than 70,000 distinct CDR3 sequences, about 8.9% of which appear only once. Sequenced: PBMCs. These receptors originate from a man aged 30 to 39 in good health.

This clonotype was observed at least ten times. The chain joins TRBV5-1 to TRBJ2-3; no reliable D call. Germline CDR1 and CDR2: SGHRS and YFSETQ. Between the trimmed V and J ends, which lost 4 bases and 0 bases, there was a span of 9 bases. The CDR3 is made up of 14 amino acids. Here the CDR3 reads CASSTEDSTDTQYF. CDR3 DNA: TGCGCCAGCAGCACCGAGGACAGCACAGATACGCAGTATTTT.

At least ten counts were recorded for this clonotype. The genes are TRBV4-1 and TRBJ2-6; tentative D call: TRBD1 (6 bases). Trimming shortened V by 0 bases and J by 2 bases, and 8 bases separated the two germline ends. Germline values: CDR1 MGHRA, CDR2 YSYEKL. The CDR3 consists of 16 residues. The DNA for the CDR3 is TGCGCCAGCAGCCAAGATGGGACAACTGGGGCCAACGTCCTGACTTTC. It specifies CASSQDGTTGANVLTF.

CDR3 DNA sequence: TGTGCTAGCTCCCTAGCGGGAGTTTGGGAGCTGTTTTTT. It yields the protein CASSLAGVWELFF. This chain uses TRBV7-6 with TRBJ2-2, with 10 positions matching TRBD2. Germline values: CDR1 SGHVS, CDR2 FNYEAQ. The CDR3 has 13 amino acids. Full variable domain (rest looked up from reference TRBV7-6 and TRBJ2-2): GAGVSQSPRYKVTKRGQDVALRCDPISGHVSLYWYRQALGQGPEFLTYFNYEAQQDKSGLPNDRFSAERPEGSISTLTIQRTEQRDSAMYRCASSLAGVWELFFGEGSRLTVL.

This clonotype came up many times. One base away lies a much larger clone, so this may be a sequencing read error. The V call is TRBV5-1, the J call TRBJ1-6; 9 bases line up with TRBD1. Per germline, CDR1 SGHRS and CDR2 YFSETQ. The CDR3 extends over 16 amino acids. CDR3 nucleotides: TGCGCCAGCAGCTTGGCCGTCCAGGGGACAGGGTCACCCCTCAACTTT. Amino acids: CASSLAVQGTGSPLNF. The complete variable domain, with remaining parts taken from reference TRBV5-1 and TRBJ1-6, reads KAGVTQTPRYLIKTRGQQVTLSCSPISGHRSVSWYQQTPGQGLQFLFEYFSETQRNKGNFPGRFSGRQFSNSRSEMNVSTLELGDSALYLCASSLAVQGTGSPLNFGNGTRLTVT.

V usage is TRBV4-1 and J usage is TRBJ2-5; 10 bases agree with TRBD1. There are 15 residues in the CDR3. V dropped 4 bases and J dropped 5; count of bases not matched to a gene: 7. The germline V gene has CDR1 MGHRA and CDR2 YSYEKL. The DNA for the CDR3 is TGCGCCAGCAGCCCCAACAGGGGACAGGGGGAGACCCAGTACTTC. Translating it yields CASSPNRGQGETQYF.

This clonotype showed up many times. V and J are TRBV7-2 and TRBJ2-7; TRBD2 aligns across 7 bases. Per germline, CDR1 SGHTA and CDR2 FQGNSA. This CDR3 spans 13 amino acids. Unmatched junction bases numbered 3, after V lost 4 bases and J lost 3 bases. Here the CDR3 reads CASSSGGGYEQYF. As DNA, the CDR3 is TGTGCCAGCAGCTCGGGCGGGGGCTACGAGCAGTACTTC.

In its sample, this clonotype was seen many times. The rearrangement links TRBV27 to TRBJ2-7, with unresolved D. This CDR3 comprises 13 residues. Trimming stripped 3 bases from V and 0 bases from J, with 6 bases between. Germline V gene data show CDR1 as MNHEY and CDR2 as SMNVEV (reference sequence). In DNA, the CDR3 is TGTGCCAGCAGTTTCACCAGCTCCTACGAGCAGTACTTC. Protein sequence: CASSFTSSYEQYF.

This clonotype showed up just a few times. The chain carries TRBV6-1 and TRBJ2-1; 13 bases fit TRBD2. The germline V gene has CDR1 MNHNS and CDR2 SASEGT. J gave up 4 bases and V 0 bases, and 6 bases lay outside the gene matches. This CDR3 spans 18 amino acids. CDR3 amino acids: CASSEAGTSGKTYNEQFF. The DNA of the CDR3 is TGTGCCAGCAGTGAAGCTGGGACTAGCGGGAAAACTTACAATGAGCAGTTCTTC.